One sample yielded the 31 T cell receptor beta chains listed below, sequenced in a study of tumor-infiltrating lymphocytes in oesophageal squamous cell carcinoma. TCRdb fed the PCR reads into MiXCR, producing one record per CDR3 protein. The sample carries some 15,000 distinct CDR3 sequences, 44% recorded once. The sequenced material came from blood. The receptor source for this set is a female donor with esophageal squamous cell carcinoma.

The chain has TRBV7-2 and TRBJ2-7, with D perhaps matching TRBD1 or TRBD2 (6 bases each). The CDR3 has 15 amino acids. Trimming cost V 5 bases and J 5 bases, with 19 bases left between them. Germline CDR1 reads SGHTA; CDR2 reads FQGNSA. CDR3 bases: TGTGCCAGCAGCCCCTTCGAGGGGGGAGCGAACGAGCAGTACTTC. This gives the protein CASSPFEGGANEQYF. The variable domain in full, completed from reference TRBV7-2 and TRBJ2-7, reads GAGVSQSPSNKVTEKGKDVELRCDPISGHTALYWYRQSLGQGLEFLIYFQGNSAPDKSGLPSDRFSAERTGGSVSTLTIQRTQQEDSAVYLCASSPFEGGANEQYFGPGTRLTVT.

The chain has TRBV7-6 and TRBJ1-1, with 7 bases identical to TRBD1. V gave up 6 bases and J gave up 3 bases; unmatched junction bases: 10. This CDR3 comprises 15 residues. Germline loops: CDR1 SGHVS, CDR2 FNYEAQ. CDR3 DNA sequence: TGTGCCAGCAGGCCAAGACAGGGAGGCGACACTGAAGCTTTCTTT. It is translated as CASRPRQGGDTEAFF. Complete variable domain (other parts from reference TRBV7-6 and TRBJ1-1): GAGVSQSPRYKVTKRGQDVALRCDPISGHVSLYWYRQALGQGPEFLTYFNYEAQQDKSGLPNDRFSAERPEGSISTLTIQRTEQRDSAMYRCASRPRQGGDTEAFFGQGTRLTVV.

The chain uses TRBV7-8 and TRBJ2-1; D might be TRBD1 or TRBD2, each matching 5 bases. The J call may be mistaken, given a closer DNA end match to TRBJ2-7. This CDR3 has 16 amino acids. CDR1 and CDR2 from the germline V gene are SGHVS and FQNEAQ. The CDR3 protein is CASSLVPGQSSYEQYF. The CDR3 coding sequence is TGTGCCAGCAGCTTAGTTCCGGGGCAGAGCTCCTACGAGCAGTACTTC.

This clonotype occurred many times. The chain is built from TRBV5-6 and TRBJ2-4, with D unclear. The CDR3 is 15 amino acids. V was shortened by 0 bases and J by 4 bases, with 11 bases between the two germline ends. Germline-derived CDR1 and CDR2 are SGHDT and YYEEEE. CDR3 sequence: CASSLVGVIKNIQYF. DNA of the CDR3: TGTGCCAGCAGCTTGGTTGGGGTAATAAAAAACATTCAGTACTTC.

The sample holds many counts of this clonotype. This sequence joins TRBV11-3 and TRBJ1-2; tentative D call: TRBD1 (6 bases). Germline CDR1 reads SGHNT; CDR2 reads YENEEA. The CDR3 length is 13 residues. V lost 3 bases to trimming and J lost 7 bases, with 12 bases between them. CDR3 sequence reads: CASSFEGGRGYTF. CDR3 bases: TGTGCCAGCAGCTTCGAGGGGGGGCGTGGCTACACCTTC.

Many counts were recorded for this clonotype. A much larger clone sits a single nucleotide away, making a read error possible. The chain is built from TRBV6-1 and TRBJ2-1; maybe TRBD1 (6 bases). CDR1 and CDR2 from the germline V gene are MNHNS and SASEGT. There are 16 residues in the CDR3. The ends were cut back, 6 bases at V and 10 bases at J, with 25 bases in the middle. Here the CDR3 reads CASRKMVQGDSYEQFF. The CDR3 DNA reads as TGTGCCAGCAGGAAGATGGTACAGGGCGACTCCTACGAGCAGTTCTTC.

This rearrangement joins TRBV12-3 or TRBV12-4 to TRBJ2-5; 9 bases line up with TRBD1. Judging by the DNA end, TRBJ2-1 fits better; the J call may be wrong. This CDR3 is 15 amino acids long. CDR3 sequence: CASSLSGQGYNEQFF. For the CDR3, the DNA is TGTGCCAGCAGTTTATCGGGACAGGGCTACAATGAGCAGTTCTTC.

DNA of the CDR3: TGTGCCAGCAGCAATCTAGCGGGAGGCCTTTACAATGAGCAGTTCTTC. It encodes CASSNLAGGLYNEQFF. The chain employs TRBV6-1 and TRBJ2-5; 11 nucleotides agree with TRBD2. The J call is in doubt because the DNA end fits TRBJ2-1 better. This CDR3 is 16 amino acids long. Germline CDR1 reads MNHNS; CDR2 reads SASEGT.

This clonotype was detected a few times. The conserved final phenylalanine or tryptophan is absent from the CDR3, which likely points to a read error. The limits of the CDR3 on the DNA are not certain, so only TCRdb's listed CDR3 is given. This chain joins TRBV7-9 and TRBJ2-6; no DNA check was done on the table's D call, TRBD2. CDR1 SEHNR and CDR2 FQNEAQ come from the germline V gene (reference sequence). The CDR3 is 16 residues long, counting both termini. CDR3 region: CASSYPDGTRDQYFGA.

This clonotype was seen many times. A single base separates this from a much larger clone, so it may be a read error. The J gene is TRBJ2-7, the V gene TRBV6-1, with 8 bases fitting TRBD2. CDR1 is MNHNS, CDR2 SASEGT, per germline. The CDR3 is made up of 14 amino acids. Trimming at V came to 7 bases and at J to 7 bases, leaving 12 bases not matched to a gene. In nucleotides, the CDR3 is TGTGCCAGCACCTCGAGCGGGAGTGGCAATGAGCAGTACTTC. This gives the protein CASTSSGSGNEQYF.

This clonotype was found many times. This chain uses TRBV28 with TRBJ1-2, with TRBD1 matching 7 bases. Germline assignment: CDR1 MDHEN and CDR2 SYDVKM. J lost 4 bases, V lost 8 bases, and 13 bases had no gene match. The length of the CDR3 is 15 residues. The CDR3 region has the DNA TGTGCCAGCGTTTTAGGGGAGAGACAGGGCTATGGCTACACCTTC. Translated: CASVLGERQGYGYTF.

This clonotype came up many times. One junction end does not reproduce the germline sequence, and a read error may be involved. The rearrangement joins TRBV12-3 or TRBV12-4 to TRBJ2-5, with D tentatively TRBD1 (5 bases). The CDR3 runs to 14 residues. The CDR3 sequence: CASTGSSDQETQCF. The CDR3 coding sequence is TGTGCCAGCACAGGGTCCTCAGATCAAGAGACCCAGTGCTTC.

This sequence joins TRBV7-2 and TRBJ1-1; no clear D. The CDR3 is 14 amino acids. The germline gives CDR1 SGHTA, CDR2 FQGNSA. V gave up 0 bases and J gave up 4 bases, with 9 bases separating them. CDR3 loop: CASSLAPRTTEAFF. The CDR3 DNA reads TGTGCCAGCAGCTTAGCGCCCCGGACCACTGAAGCTTTCTTT.

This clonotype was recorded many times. DNA of the CDR3: TGTGCCAGCAGTTTCGGCAGGGTCAACTATGGCTACACCTTC. This encodes CASSFGRVNYGYTF. The chain joins TRBV28 to TRBJ1-2; TRBD1 is a possible D gene (5 bases). The V gene lost 3 bases and the J gene lost 2 bases, with 10 bases spanning the gap. Germline V CDR1 and CDR2: MDHEN, SYDVKM. This CDR3 region has 14 residues.

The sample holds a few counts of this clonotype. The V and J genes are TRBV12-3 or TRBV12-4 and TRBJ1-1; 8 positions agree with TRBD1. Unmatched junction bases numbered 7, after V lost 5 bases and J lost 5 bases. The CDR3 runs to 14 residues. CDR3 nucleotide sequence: TGTGCCAGCAGTACCCAAACAGGGGGGACTGAAGCTTTCTTT. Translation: CASSTQTGGTEAFF.

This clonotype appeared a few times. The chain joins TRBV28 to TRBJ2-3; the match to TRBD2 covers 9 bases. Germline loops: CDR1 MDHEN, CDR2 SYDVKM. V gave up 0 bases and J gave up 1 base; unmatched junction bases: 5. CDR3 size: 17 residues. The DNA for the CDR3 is TGTGCCAGCAGTTTATGGGCTAGCGGGGATGGCACAGATACGCAGTATTTT. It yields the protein CASSLWASGDGTDTQYF. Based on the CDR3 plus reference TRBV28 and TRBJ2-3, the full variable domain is DVKVTQSSRYLVKRTGEKVFLECVQDMDHENMFWYRQDPGLGLRLIYFSYDVKMKEKGDIPEGYSVSREKKERFSLILESASTNQTSMYLCASSLWASGDGTDTQYFGPGTRLTVL.

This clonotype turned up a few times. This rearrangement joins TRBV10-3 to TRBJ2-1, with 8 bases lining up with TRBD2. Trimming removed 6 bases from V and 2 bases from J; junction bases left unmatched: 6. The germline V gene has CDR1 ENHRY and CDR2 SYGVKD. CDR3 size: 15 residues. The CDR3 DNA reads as TGTGCCATCAGAATCGATAGCGGGGCCTACAATGAGCAGTTCTTC. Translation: CAIRIDSGAYNEQFF.

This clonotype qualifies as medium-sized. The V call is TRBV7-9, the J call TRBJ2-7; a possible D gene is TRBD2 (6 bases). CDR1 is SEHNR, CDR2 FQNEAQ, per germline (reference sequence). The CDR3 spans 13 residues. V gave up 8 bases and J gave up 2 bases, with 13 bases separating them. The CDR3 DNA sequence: TGTGCCAGCTCCACCGGGGGAGCCTACGAGCAGTACTTC. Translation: CASSTGGAYEQYF.

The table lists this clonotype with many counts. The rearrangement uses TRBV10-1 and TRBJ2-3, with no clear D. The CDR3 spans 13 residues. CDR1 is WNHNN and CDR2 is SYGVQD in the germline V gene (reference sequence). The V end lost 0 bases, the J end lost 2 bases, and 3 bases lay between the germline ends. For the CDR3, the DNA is TGCGCCAGCAGTGAGTCGGCCACAGATACGCAGTATTTT. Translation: CASSESATDTQYF.

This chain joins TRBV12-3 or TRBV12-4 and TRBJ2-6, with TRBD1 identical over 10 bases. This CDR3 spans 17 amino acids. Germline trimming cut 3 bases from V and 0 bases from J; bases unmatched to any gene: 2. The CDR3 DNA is TGTGCCAGCAGTTTGACAGGGGGCGACTCTGGGGCCAACGTCCTGACTTTC. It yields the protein CASSLTGGDSGANVLTF.

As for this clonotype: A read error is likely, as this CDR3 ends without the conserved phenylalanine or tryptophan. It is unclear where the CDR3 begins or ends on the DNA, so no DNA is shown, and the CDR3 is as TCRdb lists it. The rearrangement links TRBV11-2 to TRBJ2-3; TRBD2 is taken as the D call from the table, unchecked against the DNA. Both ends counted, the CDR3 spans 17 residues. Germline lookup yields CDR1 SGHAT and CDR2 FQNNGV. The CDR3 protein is CASSRSGTSAETQYFGP.

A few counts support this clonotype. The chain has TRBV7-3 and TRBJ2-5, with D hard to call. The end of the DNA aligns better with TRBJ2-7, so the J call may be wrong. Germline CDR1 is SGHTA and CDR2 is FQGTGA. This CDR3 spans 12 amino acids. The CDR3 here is CASSPANYEQYF. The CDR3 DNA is TGTGCCAGCAGCCCAGCCAACTACGAGCAGTACTTC.

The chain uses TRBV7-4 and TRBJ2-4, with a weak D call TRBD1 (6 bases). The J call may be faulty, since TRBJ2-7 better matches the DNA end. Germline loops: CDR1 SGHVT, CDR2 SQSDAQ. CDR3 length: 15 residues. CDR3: CASSTTDRRDYEQYF. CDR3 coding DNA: TGTGCCAGCAGCACCACAGACAGGCGAGACTACGAGCAGTACTTC.

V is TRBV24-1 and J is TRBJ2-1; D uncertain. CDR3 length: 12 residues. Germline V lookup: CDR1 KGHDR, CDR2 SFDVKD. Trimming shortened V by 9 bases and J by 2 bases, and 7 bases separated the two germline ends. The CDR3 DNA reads TGTGCCACCTCAGAGGCCTACAATGAGCAGTTCTTC. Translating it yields CATSEAYNEQFF.

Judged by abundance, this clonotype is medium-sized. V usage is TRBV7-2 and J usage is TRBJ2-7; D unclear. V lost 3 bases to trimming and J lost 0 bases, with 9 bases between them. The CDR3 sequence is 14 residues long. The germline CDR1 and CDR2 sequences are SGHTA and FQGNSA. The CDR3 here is CASSFPESSYEQYF. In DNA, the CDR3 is TGTGCCAGCAGCTTCCCTGAGAGCTCCTACGAGCAGTACTTC.

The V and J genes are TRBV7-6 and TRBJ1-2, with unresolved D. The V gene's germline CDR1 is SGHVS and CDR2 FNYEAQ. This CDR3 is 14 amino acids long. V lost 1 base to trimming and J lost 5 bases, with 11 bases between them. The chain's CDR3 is CASSLVATMYGYTF. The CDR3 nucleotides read TGTGCCAGCAGCTTAGTTGCCACCATGTATGGCTACACCTTC.

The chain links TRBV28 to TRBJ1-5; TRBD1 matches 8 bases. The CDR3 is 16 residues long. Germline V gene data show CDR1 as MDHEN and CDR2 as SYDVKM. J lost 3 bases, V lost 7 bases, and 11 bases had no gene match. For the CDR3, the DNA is TGTGCCAGCAACTGGGACAGGAGGAGCCTCAATCAGCCCCAGCATTTT. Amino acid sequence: CASNWDRRSLNQPQHF.

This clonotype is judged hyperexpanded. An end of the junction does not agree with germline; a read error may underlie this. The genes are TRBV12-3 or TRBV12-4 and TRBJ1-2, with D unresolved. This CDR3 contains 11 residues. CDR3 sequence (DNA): TGTGCCAGCAGTCGTCCGCCGGAATTCTTCTTC. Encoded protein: CASSRPPEFFF.

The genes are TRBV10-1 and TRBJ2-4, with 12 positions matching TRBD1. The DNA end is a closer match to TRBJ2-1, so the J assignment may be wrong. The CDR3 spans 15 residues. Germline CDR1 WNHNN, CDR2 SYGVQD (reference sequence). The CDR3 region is CASSDRDRGLNEQFF. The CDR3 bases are TGCGCCAGCAGTGACAGGGACAGGGGGCTTAATGAGCAGTTCTTC.

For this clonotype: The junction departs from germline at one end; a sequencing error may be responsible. The CDR3 protein is CASSLSVLVGGDEQFF. The CDR3 region has the DNA TGTGCTAGCAGCTTATCGGTTCTAGTGGGAGGGGATGAGCAGTTCTTC. The V and J genes are TRBV7-7 and TRBJ2-7; 7 bases agree with TRBD2. The end of the DNA is better explained by TRBJ2-1, so the J call may be wrong. The germline V gene encodes CDR1 SSHAT and CDR2 FNYEAQ (reference sequence). The CDR3 totals 16 residues.

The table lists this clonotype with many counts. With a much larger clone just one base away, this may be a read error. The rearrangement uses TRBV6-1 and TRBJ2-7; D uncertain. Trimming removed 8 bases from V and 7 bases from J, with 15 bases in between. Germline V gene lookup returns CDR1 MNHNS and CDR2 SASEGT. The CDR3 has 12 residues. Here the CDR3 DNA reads TGTGCCAGCTGCCGCTTTGGGAATGAGCAGTACTTC. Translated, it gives CASCRFGNEQYF.